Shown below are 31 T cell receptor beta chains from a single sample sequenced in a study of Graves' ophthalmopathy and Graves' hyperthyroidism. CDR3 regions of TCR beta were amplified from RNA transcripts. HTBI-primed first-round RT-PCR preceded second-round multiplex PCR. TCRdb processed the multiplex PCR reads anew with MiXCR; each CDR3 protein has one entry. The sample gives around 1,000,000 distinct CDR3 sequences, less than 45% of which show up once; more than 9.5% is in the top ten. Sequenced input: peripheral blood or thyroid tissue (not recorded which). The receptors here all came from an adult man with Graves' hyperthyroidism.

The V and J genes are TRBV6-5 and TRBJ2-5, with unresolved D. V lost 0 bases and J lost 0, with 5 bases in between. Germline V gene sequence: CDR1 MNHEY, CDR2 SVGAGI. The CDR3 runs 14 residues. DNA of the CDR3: TGTGCCAGCAGTTACTCCCCGAACCAAGAGACCCAGTACTTC. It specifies CASSYSPNQETQYF.

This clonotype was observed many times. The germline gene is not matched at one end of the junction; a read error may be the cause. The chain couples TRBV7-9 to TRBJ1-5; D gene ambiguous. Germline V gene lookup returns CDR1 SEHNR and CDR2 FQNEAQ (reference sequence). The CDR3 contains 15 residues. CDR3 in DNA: TGCGCCAGCAGCCGAGGCAGAGGCGGGGATCAGCCCCAGCATTTT. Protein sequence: CASSRGRGGDQPQHF. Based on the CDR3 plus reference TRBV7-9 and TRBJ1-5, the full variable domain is DTGVSQNPRHKITKRGQNVTFRCDPISEHNRLYWYRQTLGQGPEFLTYFQNEAQLEKSRLLSDRFSAERPKGSFSTLEIQRTEQGDSAMYLCASSRGRGGDQPQHFGDGTRLSIL.

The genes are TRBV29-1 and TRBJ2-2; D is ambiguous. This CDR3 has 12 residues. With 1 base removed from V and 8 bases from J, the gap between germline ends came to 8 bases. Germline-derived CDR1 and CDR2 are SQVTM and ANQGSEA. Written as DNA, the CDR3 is TGCAGCGTTGAAGGGTCCACAGGGGAGCTGTTTTTT. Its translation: CSVEGSTGELFF.

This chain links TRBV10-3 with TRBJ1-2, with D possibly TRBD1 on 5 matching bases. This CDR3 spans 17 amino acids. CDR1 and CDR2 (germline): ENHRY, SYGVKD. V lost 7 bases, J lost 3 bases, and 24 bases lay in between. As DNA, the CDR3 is TGTGCCATCAACCGGGACTCAAGCTCTGGGAGAGACTATGGCTACACCTTC. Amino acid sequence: CAINRDSSSGRDYGYTF.

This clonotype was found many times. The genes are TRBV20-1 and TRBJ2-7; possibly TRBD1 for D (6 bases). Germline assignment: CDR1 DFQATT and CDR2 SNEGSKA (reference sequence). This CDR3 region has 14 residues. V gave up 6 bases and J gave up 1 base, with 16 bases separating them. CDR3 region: CSAQTGAGSYEQYF. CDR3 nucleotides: TGCAGTGCCCAGACAGGTGCTGGGTCCTACGAGCAGTACTTC.

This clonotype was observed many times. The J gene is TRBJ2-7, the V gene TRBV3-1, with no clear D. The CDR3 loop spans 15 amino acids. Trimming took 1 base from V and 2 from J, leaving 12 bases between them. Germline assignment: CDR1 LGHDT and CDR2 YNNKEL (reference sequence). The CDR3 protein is CASSQGRRNPYEQYF. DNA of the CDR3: TGTGCCAGCAGCCAAGGTCGGCGGAACCCCTACGAGCAGTACTTC.

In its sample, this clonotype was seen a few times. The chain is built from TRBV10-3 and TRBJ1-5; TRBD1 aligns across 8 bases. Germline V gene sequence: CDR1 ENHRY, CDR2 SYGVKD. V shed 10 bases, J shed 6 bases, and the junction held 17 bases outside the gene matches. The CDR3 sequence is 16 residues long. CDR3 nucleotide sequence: TGTGCCAGCAGCACCATACAGGGGGGAGAGAGTCAGCCCCAGCATTTT. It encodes CASSTIQGGESQPQHF.

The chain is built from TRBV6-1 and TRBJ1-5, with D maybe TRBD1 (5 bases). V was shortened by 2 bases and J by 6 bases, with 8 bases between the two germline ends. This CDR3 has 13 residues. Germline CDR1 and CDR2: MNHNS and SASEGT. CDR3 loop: CASSEWGGQPQHF. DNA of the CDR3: TGTGCCAGCAGTGAATGGGGGGGTCAGCCCCAGCATTTT.

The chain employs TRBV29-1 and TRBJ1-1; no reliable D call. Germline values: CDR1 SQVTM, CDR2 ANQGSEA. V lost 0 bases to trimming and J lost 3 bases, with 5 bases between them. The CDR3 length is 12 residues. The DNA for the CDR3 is TGCAGCGTTGAAGAGGAGGACACTGAAGCTTTCTTT. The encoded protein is CSVEEEDTEAFF.

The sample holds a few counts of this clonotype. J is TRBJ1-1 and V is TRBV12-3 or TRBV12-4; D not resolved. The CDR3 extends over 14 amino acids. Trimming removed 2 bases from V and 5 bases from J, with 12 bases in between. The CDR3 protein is CASSLSGSTTEAFF. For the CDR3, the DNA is TGTGCCAGCAGTTTAAGTGGGTCCACAACTGAAGCTTTCTTT.

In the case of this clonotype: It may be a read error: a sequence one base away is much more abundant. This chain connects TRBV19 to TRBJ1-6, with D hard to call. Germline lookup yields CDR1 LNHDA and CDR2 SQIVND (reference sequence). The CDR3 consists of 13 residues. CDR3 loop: CDSKAASNSPLHF. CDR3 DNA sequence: TGTGACAGTAAAGCCGCGAGCAATTCACCCCTCCACTTT.

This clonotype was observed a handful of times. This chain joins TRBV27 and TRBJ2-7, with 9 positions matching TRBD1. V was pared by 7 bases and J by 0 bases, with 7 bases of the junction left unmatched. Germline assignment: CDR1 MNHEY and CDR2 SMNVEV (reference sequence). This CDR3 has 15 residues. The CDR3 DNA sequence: TGTGCCAGCAAAAAGGGACAGGGCTTCTCCTACGAGCAGTACTTC. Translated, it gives CASKKGQGFSYEQYF.

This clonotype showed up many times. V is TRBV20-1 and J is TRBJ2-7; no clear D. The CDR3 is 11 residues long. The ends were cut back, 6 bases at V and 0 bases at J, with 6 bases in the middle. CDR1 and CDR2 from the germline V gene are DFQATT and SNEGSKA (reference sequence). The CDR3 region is CSAPYSYEQYF. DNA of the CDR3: TGCAGTGCACCGTACTCCTACGAGCAGTACTTC.

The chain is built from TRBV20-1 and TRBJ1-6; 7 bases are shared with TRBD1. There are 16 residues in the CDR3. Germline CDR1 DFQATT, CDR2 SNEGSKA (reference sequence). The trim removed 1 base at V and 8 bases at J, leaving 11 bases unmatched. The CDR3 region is CSARVFDRARDSPLHF. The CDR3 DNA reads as TGCAGTGCTAGAGTCTTCGACAGGGCACGGGATTCACCCCTCCACTTT.

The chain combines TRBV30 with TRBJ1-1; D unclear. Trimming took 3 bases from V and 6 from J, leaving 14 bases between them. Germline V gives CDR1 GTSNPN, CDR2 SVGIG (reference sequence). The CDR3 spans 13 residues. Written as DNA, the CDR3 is TGTGCCTGGAGGCGAGAGTCTCGGCCTGAAGCTTTCTTT. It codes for CAWRRESRPEAFF.

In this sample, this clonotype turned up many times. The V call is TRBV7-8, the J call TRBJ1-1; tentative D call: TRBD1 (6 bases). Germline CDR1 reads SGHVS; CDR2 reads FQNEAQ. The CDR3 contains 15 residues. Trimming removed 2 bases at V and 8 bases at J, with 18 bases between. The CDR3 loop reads CASSLMTGADVEAFF. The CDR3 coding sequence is TGTGCCAGCAGCTTAATGACAGGTGCTGATGTAGAAGCTTTCTTT.

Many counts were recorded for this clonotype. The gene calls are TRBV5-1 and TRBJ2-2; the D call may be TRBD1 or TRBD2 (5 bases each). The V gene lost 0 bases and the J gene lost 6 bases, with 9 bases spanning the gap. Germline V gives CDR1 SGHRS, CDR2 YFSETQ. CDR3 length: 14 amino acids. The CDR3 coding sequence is TGCGCCAGCAGCTTGGCGGGGCGCGCCGGGGAGCTGTTTTTT. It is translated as CASSLAGRAGELFF. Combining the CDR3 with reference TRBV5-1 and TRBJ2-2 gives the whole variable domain KAGVTQTPRYLIKTRGQQVTLSCSPISGHRSVSWYQQTPGQGLQFLFEYFSETQRNKGNFPGRFSGRQFSNSRSEMNVSTLELGDSALYLCASSLAGRAGELFFGEGSRLTVL.

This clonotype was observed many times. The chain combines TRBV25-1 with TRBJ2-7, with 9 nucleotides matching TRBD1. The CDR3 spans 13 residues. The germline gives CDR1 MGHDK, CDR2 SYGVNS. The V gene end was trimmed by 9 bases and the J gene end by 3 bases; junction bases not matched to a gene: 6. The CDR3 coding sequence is TGTGCCAGGGAAAGGGACAGGGACTACGAGCAGTACTTC. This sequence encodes CARERDRDYEQYF.

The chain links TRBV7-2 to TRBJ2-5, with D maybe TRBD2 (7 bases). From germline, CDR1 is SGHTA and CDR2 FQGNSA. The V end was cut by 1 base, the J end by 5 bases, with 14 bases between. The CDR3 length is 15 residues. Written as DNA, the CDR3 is TGTGCCAGCAGCTTAGAAAGGGGGGGGGGGGAGACCCAGTACTTC. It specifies CASSLERGGGETQYF. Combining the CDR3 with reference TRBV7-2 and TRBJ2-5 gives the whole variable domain GAGVSQSPSNKVTEKGKDVELRCDPISGHTALYWYRQSLGQGLEFLIYFQGNSAPDKSGLPSDRFSAERTGGSVSTLTIQRTQQEDSAVYLCASSLERGGGETQYFGPGTRLLVL.

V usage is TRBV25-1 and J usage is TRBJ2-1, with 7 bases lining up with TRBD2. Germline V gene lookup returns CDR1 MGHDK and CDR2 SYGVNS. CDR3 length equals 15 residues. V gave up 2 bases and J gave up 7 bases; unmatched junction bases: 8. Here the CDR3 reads CASSEMGTKKNEQFF. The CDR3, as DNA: TGTGCCAGCAGTGAAATGGGGACTAAGAAGAATGAGCAGTTCTTC. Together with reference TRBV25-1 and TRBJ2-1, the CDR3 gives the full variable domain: EADIYQTPRYLVIGTGKKITLECSQTMGHDKMYWYQQDPGMELHLIHYSYGVNSTEKGDLSSESTVSRIRTEHFPLTLESARPSHTSQYLCASSEMGTKKNEQFFGPGTRLTVL.

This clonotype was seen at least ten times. CDR3 in DNA: TGTGCCAGCAGCCAGACGGACAGGGTTTGGCAGCCCCAGCATTTT. This codes for CASSQTDRVWQPQHF. The J gene is TRBJ1-5, the V gene TRBV12-3 or TRBV12-4; TRBD1 aligns across 8 bases. V dropped 6 bases and J dropped 7; count of bases not matched to a gene: 11. The CDR3 covers 15 residues.

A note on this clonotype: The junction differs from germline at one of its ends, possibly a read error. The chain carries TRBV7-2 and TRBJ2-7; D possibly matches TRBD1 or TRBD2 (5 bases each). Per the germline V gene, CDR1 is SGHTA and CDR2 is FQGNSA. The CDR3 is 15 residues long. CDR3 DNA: TGCGCCAGCAGCCACGGGACCGCGAACACCGGGGAGCAGTACTTC. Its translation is CASSHGTANTGEQYF.

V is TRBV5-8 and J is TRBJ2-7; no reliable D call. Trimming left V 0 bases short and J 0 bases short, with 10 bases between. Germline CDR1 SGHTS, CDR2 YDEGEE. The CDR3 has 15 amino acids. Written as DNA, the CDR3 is TGTGCCAGCAGCTTGGAGCCGACGATCTCCTACGAGCAGTACTTC. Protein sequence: CASSLEPTISYEQYF.

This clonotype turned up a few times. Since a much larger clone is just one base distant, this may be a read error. The CDR3 spells CSVSDDSPYNSPLHF. CDR3 nucleotides: TGCAGCGTTTCTGACGACAGCCCCTATAATTCACCCCTCCACTTT. The V call is TRBV29-1, the J call TRBJ1-6; maybe TRBD1 (5 bases). The V end was cut by 5 bases, the J end by 2 bases, with 13 bases between. Germline V gene data show CDR1 as SQVTM and CDR2 as ANQGSEA. This CDR3 has 15 residues. Complete variable domain (other parts from reference TRBV29-1 and TRBJ1-6): SAVISQKPSRDICQRGTSLTIQCQVDSQVTMMFWYRQQPGQSLTLIATANQGSEATYESGFVIDKFPISRPNLTFSTLTVSNMSPEDSSIYLCSVSDDSPYNSPLHFGNGTRLTVT.

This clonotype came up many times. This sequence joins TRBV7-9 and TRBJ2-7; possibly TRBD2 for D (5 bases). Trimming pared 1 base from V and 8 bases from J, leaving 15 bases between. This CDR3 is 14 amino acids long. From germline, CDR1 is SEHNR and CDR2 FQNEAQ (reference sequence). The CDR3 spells CASSLVVSGSKQYF. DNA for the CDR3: TGTGCCAGCAGCTTAGTGGTTTCGGGGTCAAAGCAGTACTTC.

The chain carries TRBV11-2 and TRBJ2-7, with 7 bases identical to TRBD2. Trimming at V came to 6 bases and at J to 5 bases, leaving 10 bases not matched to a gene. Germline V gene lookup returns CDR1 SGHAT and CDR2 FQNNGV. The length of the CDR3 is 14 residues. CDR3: CASSFGQGGDEQYF. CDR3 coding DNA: TGTGCCAGCAGTTTCGGCCAGGGAGGGGACGAGCAGTACTTC. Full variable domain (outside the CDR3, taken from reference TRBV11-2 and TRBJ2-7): EAGVAQSPRYKIIEKRQSVAFWCNPISGHATLYWYQQILGQGPKLLIQFQNNGVVDDSQLPKDRFSAERLKGVDSTLKIQPAKLEDSAVYLCASSFGQGGDEQYFGPGTRLTVT.

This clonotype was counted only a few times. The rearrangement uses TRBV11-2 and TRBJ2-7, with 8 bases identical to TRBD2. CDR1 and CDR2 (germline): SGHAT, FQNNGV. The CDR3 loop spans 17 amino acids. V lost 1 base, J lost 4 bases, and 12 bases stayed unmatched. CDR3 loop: CASSLGPDSGKRYEQYF. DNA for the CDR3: TGTGCCAGCAGCTTAGGCCCGGATAGCGGGAAACGTTACGAGCAGTACTTC. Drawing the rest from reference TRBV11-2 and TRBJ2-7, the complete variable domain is EAGVAQSPRYKIIEKRQSVAFWCNPISGHATLYWYQQILGQGPKLLIQFQNNGVVDDSQLPKDRFSAERLKGVDSTLKIQPAKLEDSAVYLCASSLGPDSGKRYEQYFGPGTRLTVT.

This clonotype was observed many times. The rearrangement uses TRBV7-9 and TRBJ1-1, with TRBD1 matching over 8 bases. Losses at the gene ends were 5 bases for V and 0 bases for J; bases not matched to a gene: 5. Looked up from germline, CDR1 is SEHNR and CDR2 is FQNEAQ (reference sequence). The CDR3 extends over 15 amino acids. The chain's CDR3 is CASSAMTGVNTEAFF. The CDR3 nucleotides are TGTGCCAGCAGCGCCATGACAGGGGTGAACACTGAAGCTTTCTTT. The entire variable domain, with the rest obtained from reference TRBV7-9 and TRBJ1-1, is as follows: DTGVSQNPRHKITKRGQNVTFRCDPISEHNRLYWYRQTLGQGPEFLTYFQNEAQLEKSRLLSDRFSAERPKGSFSTLEIQRTEQGDSAMYLCASSAMTGVNTEAFFGQGTRLTVV.

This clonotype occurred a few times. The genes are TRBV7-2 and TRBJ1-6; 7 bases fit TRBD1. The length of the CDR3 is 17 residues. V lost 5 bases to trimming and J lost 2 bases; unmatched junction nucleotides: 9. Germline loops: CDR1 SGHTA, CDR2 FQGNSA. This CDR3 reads CASSPRDSRTYNSPLHF. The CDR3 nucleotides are TGTGCCAGCAGCCCCAGGGACAGCCGGACCTATAATTCACCCCTCCACTTT.

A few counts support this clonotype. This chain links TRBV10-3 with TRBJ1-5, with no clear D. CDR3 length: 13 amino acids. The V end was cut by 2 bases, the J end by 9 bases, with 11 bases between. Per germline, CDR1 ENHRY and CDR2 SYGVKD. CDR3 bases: TGTGCCATCAGTGAGGGGGAAAGCTTGCCCCAGCATTTT. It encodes CAISEGESLPQHF.

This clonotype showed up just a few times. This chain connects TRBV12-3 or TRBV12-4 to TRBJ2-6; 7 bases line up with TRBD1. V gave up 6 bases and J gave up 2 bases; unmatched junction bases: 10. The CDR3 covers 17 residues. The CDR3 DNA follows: TGTGCCAGCAGGAACGACAGGGTCGGCCCTGGGGCCAACGTCCTGACTTTC. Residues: CASRNDRVGPGANVLTF.